The 16 T cell receptor beta chains below were found in one sample sequenced in a study of T-cell reconstitution after alpha-beta-depleted transplantation in children. A library of TCRbeta sequences, prepared with unique molecular identifiers, was generated. TCRdb recomputed calls from the PCR reads with MiXCR, one row per CDR3 protein. The sample carries approximately 980,000 distinct CDR3 sequences, roughly 29% recorded once. This sample comprised PBMCs, mostly from graft donor cells, obtained 360 days after TCRalphabeta/CD19-depleted stem cell transplant. All receptors come from a boy under three years old who had a stem cell transplant for SCID, so the T cells may come from the graft donor.

This clonotype has only a few counts. This sequence joins TRBV27 and TRBJ1-1; 7 bases agree with TRBD1. V dropped 2 bases and J dropped 3; count of bases not matched to a gene: 3. Germline V CDR1 and CDR2: MNHEY, SMNVEV (reference sequence). The CDR3 is 14 residues long. The CDR3 sequence: CASSLQGVDTEAFF. CDR3 bases: TGTGCCAGCAGTTTACAGGGGGTGGACACTGAAGCTTTCTTT.

The chain joins TRBV2 to TRBJ2-5; TRBD2 matches 8 bases. V shed 6 bases, J shed 9 bases, and the junction held 18 bases outside the gene matches. CDR3 length: 16 amino acids. CDR1 is SNHLY and CDR2 is FYNNEI in the germline V gene. CDR3 in amino acids: CASRPGTAAGGMAQYF. CDR3 nucleotide sequence: TGTGCCAGCAGACCAGGGACCGCCGCGGGGGGAATGGCCCAGTACTTC.

In this sample, this clonotype turned up a few times. This chain connects TRBV20-1 to TRBJ2-7, with D perhaps matching TRBD1 (5 bases). Germline V gene data show CDR1 as DFQATT and CDR2 as SNEGSKA (reference sequence). This CDR3 comprises 17 residues. The V end lost 3 bases, the J end lost 3 bases, and 24 bases lay between the germline ends. The CDR3: CSASPVLTASLLYEQYF. In DNA, the CDR3 is TGCAGTGCTAGCCCCGTACTGACAGCGTCTCTCCTCTACGAGCAGTACTTC.

The chain combines TRBV3-1 with TRBJ2-7, with 10 bases identical to TRBD2. J lost 4 bases, V lost 5 bases, and 5 bases had no gene match. Germline V gives CDR1 LGHDT, CDR2 YNNKEL (reference sequence). The CDR3 is made up of 14 amino acids. The CDR3 bases are TGTGCCAGCAGCTGGACTAGCGGTCTTTACGAGCAGTACTTC. Its translation is CASSWTSGLYEQYF.

This sequence joins TRBV29-1 and TRBJ1-1; no clear D gene. This CDR3 comprises 13 residues. Germline CDR1 reads SQVTM; CDR2 reads ANQGSEA. Trimming left V 6 bases short and J 4 bases short, with 15 bases between. The CDR3 here is CSVGSARFTEAFF. The CDR3 nucleotides are TGCAGCGTAGGGTCCGCCCGTTTCACTGAAGCTTTCTTT.

The chain is built from TRBV7-3 and TRBJ2-2; 10 nucleotides align to TRBD2. V trimming: 1 base; J trimming: 3 bases; junction bases outside the gene matches: 11. The germline gives CDR1 SGHTA, CDR2 FQGTGA. This CDR3 region has 19 residues. CDR3 sequence: CASSLNPGFSGGHTGELFF. The CDR3 region has the DNA TGTGCCAGCAGCTTAAACCCGGGCTTTAGCGGGGGGCACACCGGGGAGCTGTTTTTT.

This chain uses TRBV20-1 with TRBJ2-5; 9 nucleotides match TRBD1. After removal of 6 bases from V and 0 bases from J, the junction contained 2 bases not matched to a gene. The CDR3 is 13 residues long. CDR1 and CDR2 (germline): DFQATT, SNEGSKA (reference sequence). The CDR3 protein is CSAGTGYQETQYF. The CDR3 coding sequence is TGCAGTGCAGGGACAGGGTACCAAGAGACCCAGTACTTC.

This clonotype was seen at least ten times. The chain combines TRBV6-1 with TRBJ2-5, with 7 bases lining up with TRBD2. CDR1 MNHNS and CDR2 SASEGT come from the germline V gene. The ends lost 5 bases at V and 6 bases at J; junction bases unmatched: 9. The CDR3 consists of 14 residues. CDR3 bases: TGTGCCAGCAGTACGCGGGGGAGCCAGAAGACCCAGTACTTC. It specifies CASSTRGSQKTQYF.

This clonotype was seen more than once but under ten times. The chain recombines TRBV6-5 with TRBJ2-5; the match to TRBD2 covers 15 bases. The CDR3 sequence is 17 residues long. Germline CDR1 is MNHEY and CDR2 is SVGAGI. The V and J ends lost 2 bases and 4 bases, in that order; junction bases with no gene match: 5. This CDR3 reads CASSYTGLAGGPETQYF. CDR3 bases: TGTGCCAGCAGTTACACGGGACTAGCGGGGGGCCCAGAGACCCAGTACTTC.

In its sample, this clonotype was seen many times. J is TRBJ2-3 and V is TRBV27; TRBD1 aligns across 8 bases. Unmatched junction bases numbered 3, after V lost 5 bases and J lost 5 bases. CDR1 is MNHEY and CDR2 is SMNVEV in the germline V gene (reference sequence). CDR3 length: 13 residues. The CDR3 DNA reads as TGTGCCAGCAGTCTACAGGGGGGAGATACGCAGTATTTT. Protein: CASSLQGGDTQYF.

V is TRBV7-9 and J is TRBJ2-5; the match to TRBD2 covers 7 bases. V gave up 9 bases and J gave up 5 bases; unmatched junction bases: 12. The CDR3 sequence is 14 residues long. Germline values: CDR1 SEHNR, CDR2 FQNEAQ (reference sequence). CDR3 protein: CASTRGEGKETQYF. Here the CDR3 DNA reads TGTGCCAGTACCCGAGGGGAGGGAAAGGAGACCCAGTACTTC.

The chain recombines TRBV29-1 with TRBJ2-1, with TRBD1 matching 7 bases. The germline CDR1 and CDR2 sequences are SQVTM and ANQGSEA. The V segment lost 6 bases and the J segment 5 bases; nucleotides outside the gene matches: 10. CDR3 length equals 14 residues. This chain's CDR3 is CSVDTGQVDNEQFF. CDR3 nucleotide sequence: TGCAGCGTCGATACAGGACAGGTAGACAATGAGCAGTTCTTC.

The rearrangement joins TRBV7-9 to TRBJ2-1, with 8 positions matching TRBD2. The length of the CDR3 is 16 residues. V was clipped by 5 bases and J by 10 bases; unmatched bases: 16. Germline V CDR1 and CDR2: SEHNR, FQNEAQ (reference sequence). The CDR3 sequence: CASSQTLAGPFKEQFF. The CDR3 region has the DNA TGTGCCAGCAGCCAGACGCTAGCGGGCCCTTTTAAAGAGCAGTTCTTC.

The table lists this clonotype with a few counts. The chain employs TRBV4-1 and TRBJ2-5; unclear D gene. This CDR3 is 15 amino acids long. Germline V gene data show CDR1 as MGHRA and CDR2 as YSYEKL. Trimming stripped 3 bases from V and 4 bases from J, with 15 bases between. CDR3 sequence: CASSQVEILGETQYF. The CDR3 region has the DNA TGCGCCAGCAGCCAGGTTGAAATCTTGGGAGAGACCCAGTACTTC.

The sample holds a few counts of this clonotype. This chain connects TRBV27 to TRBJ1-5; 9 bases map to TRBD1. With 6 bases clipped from V and 3 bases from J, the junction kept 6 bases outside the gene matches. This CDR3 comprises 15 residues. Germline V lookup: CDR1 MNHEY, CDR2 SMNVEV (reference sequence). In DNA form, the CDR3 reads TGTGCCAGCAGCCGCGACAGGGGGACCAATCAGCCCCAGCATTTT. It is translated as CASSRDRGTNQPQHF.

This clonotype turned up a few times. The chain has TRBV24-1 and TRBJ2-1, with 7 bases matching TRBD1. Germline V gene data show CDR1 as KGHDR and CDR2 as SFDVKD. The J segment lost 4 bases and the V segment lost 5 bases, leaving 7 bases of the junction unmatched. This CDR3 region has 15 residues. CDR3 nucleotide sequence: TGTGCCACCAGTGCCGACAGGGCAGTTTACAATGAGCAGTTCTTC. Its protein product is CATSADRAVYNEQFF.